The sequence of this T cell receptor beta chain was determined in a study of T cell responses to AZD1222 COVID-19 vaccine (dated by TCRdb to about 2021). Describing the broader study: TCR sequencing covered 230 to 250 trial participants: 200 to 220 given two doses of AZD1222 and 26 given two doses of MenACWY control vaccine. Trial participants were enrolled by age into 18-55, 56-69 and 70-plus year subgroups, with around 140, 26 and 57 TCR-sequenced participants respectively.

Study-level results and caveats: No day 14 peak-response samples were available, so repertoires were characterized only after the peak T cell response. Participants were mostly white British and included more females than males, and it was suggested by the authors that clonal diversity may have been underestimated. After two AZD1222 doses, both the breadth and the depth of spike-specific TCRs were significantly higher than at day 0 and than in MenACWY recipients. The whole spike protein was spanned by vaccine-associated CD4 TCRs, and dominant responses were seen in regions 160-218 and 743-854. Reportedly, close to half of the unique spike-specific TCRs recognized epitopes lying outside the regions that are mutated in the B.1.351 and B.1.1.7 variants. Conclusions about previously exposed vaccinees were limited because only a handful of AZD1222 recipients were SARS-CoV-2 seropositive at baseline. In the small 56-69-year group, the increase in depth fell short of significance, most likely because of low power.

For this clone: Its antigen remains undetermined. Base qualities were left out, and no much larger clone turns up one base away.

Interpreted using the paper, the time point label stands for: about 28 days (+/-7) after the second vaccine dose. AZD1222 recipients whose second dose came at about 4 weeks and those whose second dose came at about 12 weeks were combined into one group, since spike-specific TCR depth and breadth did not differ between the two schedules. Vaccinee samples came from UK trials COV001 and COV002, including a single-blind randomized controlled phase 2/3 trial of AZD1222 (ChAdOx1 nCoV-19) in healthy adults. For TCRbeta chain sequencing, PBMC samples were collected from trial participants at day 0 and at day 28 after the second dose. The CDR3 regions of human TCRbeta chains were analyzed by immunosequencing. The paper's processing steps were these. TCRs in the repertoires were compared against a reference library of SARS-CoV-2-specific TCRs that had been generated with the MIRA antigen-specificity platform. Breadth was defined as the fraction of unique TCRs that were SARS-CoV-2-associated, and depth was defined as the fraction of total T cells that were SARS-CoV-2-associated. Using the MIRA data, each spike-specific TCR was assigned both to the spike region to which the TCR was reactive and to a CD4 or CD8 class. Log10-transformed breadth and depth values were compared by one-way ANOVA with Sidak's multiple comparisons tests. TCRdb took this table from immuneACCESS and kept in-frame rearrangements with V and J called. Such tables lack part of the clones; where checked against another copy, unresolved V genes explain under half of the gap, and the rest is unexplained. The V and J calls and clone size were taken over from that table, and D and trimming were inferred from the DNA. The table for this sample lists 150,000 to 200,000 clones; under 95% of them were counted only once. Approximately 4.8% of the sample is in the top ten clones.

As encoded in the germline V gene (reference sequence), CDR1 is MNHEY while CDR2 is SMNVEV. Trimming takes 5 bases from V and 3 bases from J, and the germline ends sit 23 bases apart. The CDR3 measures 17 amino acids from cysteine to phenylalanine. The DNA shown is the 51-base CDR3, in frame from base 1. This receptor was identified in an adult who received the AZD1222 COVID-19 vaccine. The sequencing used peripheral blood, collected 28 days after the second AZD1222 dose. The chain is made from TRBV27 and TRBJ2-7; the D match is possibly TRBD1 or TRBD2, with 6 bases aligned in each. Here is the DNA: TGTGCCAGCAGTATCATAACCTCGGGGGCTAAGGTCTACGAGCAGTACTTC. Its product reads: CASSIITSGAKVYEQYF.